Listed here are 20 T cell receptor beta chains from one sample, sequenced in a study of beta chain features in type 1 diabetes. Findings and limits, study-wide: In every one of the four CD4+ subsets, TCRB CDR3s were moderately but significantly shorter in Type 1 diabetes patients.

Isolated RNA was reverse transcribed in full, so expressed TCRB transcripts were sequenced. Some clones are missing from TCRdb's copy, which holds only in-frame ones; the method was immunoSEQ multiplex PCR. The sample yields approximately 50,000 clones, around 45% seen once. Their antigens are not known. Sequenced material: Tregs from blood. The receptors shown here come from a man aged 25 to 45 with type 1 diabetes.

The V gene is TRBV4-3, the J gene TRBJ1-2; D possibly corresponds to TRBD1 (5 bases). This CDR3 contains 14 residues. Germline lookup yields CDR1 LGHNA and CDR2 YSLEER. The ends were cut back, 0 bases at V and 8 bases at J, with 13 bases in the middle. CDR3 protein: CASSQEGDSTGYTF. The CDR3 region has the DNA TGCGCCAGCAGCCAAGAAGGCGACAGCACCGGCTACACCTTC.

This chain joins TRBV28 and TRBJ1-3, with a possible D match to TRBD1 (6 bases). This CDR3 is 15 amino acids long. V dropped 9 bases and J dropped 4 bases, with 19 bases sitting between them. The germline V gene encodes CDR1 MDHEN and CDR2 SYDVKM. Here the CDR3 reads CASITGSTSGNTIYF. CDR3 nucleotide sequence: TGTGCCAGTATCACAGGGTCTACTTCAGGAAACACCATATATTTT. Full variable domain (missing parts from reference TRBV28 and TRBJ1-3): DVKVTQSSRYLVKRTGEKVFLECVQDMDHENMFWYRQDPGLGLRLIYFSYDVKMKEKGDIPEGYSVSREKKERFSLILESASTNQTSMYLCASITGSTSGNTIYFGEGSWLTVV.

The chain employs TRBV6-6 and TRBJ2-3; no definite D call. This CDR3 comprises 15 residues. Germline V gene lookup returns CDR1 MNHNY and CDR2 SVGAGI (reference sequence). Trimming shortened V by 0 bases and J by 5 bases, and 12 bases separated the two germline ends. For the CDR3, the DNA is TGTGCCAGCAGTTACTCGGTAAAGGCTAGAGATACGCAGTATTTT. Residues: CASSYSVKARDTQYF.

This clone has just a few counts. The V and J genes are TRBV4-2 and TRBJ2-1, with D maybe TRBD2 (5 bases). The V end lost 3 bases, the J end lost 7 bases, and 13 bases lay between the germline ends. From germline, CDR1 is LGHNA and CDR2 YNFKEQ. The CDR3 runs 14 residues. The CDR3, as DNA: TGTGCCAGCAGCCACGGGGAGCTGGGGAATGAGCAGTTCTTC. Translation: CASSHGELGNEQFF.

The chain is built from TRBV30 and TRBJ1-6; 7 bases are a match to TRBD1. Germline values: CDR1 GTSNPN, CDR2 SVGIG (reference sequence). There are 17 residues in the CDR3. The ends lost 3 bases at V and 7 bases at J; junction bases unmatched: 15. The CDR3 DNA sequence: TGTGCCTGGAGCCGAAGAGCCCGACAGGGTCGGAATTCACCCCTCCACTTT. Its protein product is CAWSRRARQGRNSPLHF.

This clone was observed a handful of times. The chain couples TRBV15 to TRBJ2-2; 7 bases agree with TRBD2. The V gene end was trimmed by 1 base and the J gene end by 0 bases; junction bases not matched to a gene: 8. The CDR3 consists of 18 residues. The V gene's germline CDR1 is LNHNV and CDR2 YYDKDF (reference sequence). The CDR3 here is CATSRGGGTGSNTGELFF. Here the CDR3 DNA reads TGTGCCACCAGCAGAGGGGGGGGAACAGGTTCGAACACCGGGGAGCTGTTTTTT.

The gene calls are TRBV6-1 and TRBJ2-7; 8 nucleotides align to TRBD1. This CDR3 has 14 amino acids. CDR1 MNHNS and CDR2 SASEGT come from the germline V gene. V shed 7 bases and J 4 bases; nucleotides not matched to a gene: 9. The DNA of the CDR3 is TGTGCCAGCACCGCAGGACAGGGCATTTACGAGCAGTACTTC. Protein: CASTAGQGIYEQYF.

The chain combines TRBV5-1 with TRBJ1-1; D perhaps matches TRBD1 (5 bases). Trimming took off 3 bases at V and 5 bases at J, with 11 bases between the two ends. Per germline, CDR1 SGHRS and CDR2 YFSETQ. This CDR3 is 13 amino acids long. The CDR3 reads CASSSQGGTEAFF. In nucleotides, the CDR3 is TGCGCCAGCAGCTCTCAGGGAGGAACTGAAGCTTTCTTT.

As to this clone: The sample has other DNA sequences that encode this CDR3 too. The chain is built from TRBV5-1 and TRBJ1-1, with 7 nucleotides matching TRBD1. Trimming at V came to 2 bases and at J to 0 bases, leaving 1 base not matched to a gene. The CDR3 loop spans 14 amino acids. The germline CDR1 and CDR2 sequences are SGHRS and YFSETQ. DNA for the CDR3: TGCGCCAGCAGCTTAACAGGGGTGAACACTGAAGCTTTCTTT. It specifies CASSLTGVNTEAFF.

The sample holds a few counts of this clone. The J gene is TRBJ2-5, the V gene TRBV7-8, with TRBD1 as a possible D gene (6 bases). The CDR3 has 14 amino acids. The V end lost 1 base, the J end lost 5 bases, and 11 bases lay between the germline ends. The germline CDR1 and CDR2 sequences are SGHVS and FQNEAQ. In DNA form, the CDR3 reads TGTGCCAGCAGCTTAGGGGGGCAGACTGAGACCCAGTACTTC. Amino acids: CASSLGGQTETQYF. The full variable domain, in which reference TRBV7-8 and TRBJ2-5 provide the parts outside the CDR3, is GAGVSQSPRYKVAKRGQDVALRCDPISGHVSLFWYQQALGQGPEFLTYFQNEAQLDKSGLPSDRFFAERPEGSVSTLKIQRTQQEDSAVYLCASSLGGQTETQYFGPGTRLLVL.

This clone has more than one count but fewer than ten. V and J are TRBV2 and TRBJ2-1; 12 bases fit TRBD2. The J segment lost 7 bases and the V segment lost 5 bases, leaving 6 bases of the junction unmatched. The length of the CDR3 is 15 residues. Germline-derived CDR1 and CDR2 are SNHLY and FYNNEI. In nucleotides, the CDR3 is TGTGCCAGCAGTCGAGGGACTAGCGGGTTGAATGAGCAGTTCTTC. Its protein product is CASSRGTSGLNEQFF.

V and J are TRBV9 and TRBJ2-5; D remains ambiguous. The J call may be faulty, since TRBJ2-7 better matches the DNA end. The germline V gene encodes CDR1 SGDLS and CDR2 YYNGEE. This CDR3 has 14 residues. CDR3 protein: CASSNPRSSDEQYF. The DNA of the CDR3 is TGTGCCAGCAGCAATCCGCGGAGCAGCGACGAGCAGTACTTC.

The rearrangement joins TRBV7-2 to TRBJ2-1, with D possibly TRBD2 on 5 matching bases. The germline CDR1 and CDR2 sequences are SGHTA and FQGNSA. The CDR3 contains 14 residues. V lost 10 bases to trimming and J lost 0 bases, with 13 bases between them. This CDR3 is CATWTASSYNEQFF. In nucleotides, the CDR3 is TGTGCCACCTGGACTGCAAGCTCCTACAATGAGCAGTTCTTC.

This chain connects TRBV6-1 to TRBJ2-3, with D tentatively TRBD2 (5 bases). Germline CDR1 reads MNHNS; CDR2 reads SASEGT. V shed 4 bases and J shed 6 bases, with 20 bases lying between them. This CDR3 region has 16 residues. The CDR3 nucleotides are TGTGCCAGCAGTGGAGGCGGGCCGCCGCCCCGGGATACGCAGTATTTT. Amino acids: CASSGGGPPPRDTQYF.

With regard to this clone: The same CDR3 also results from other DNA sequences found in this sample. The V and J genes are TRBV5-1 and TRBJ2-1; 11 nucleotides align to TRBD2. The CDR3 length is 15 residues. V lost 0 bases to trimming and J lost 8 bases; unmatched junction nucleotides: 4. Germline CDR1 is SGHRS and CDR2 is YFSETQ. CDR3 DNA sequence: TGCGCCAGCAGCTTGGCTAGCGGGGGGCGAGATGAGCAGTTCTTC. This encodes CASSLASGGRDEQFF.

With respect to this clone: A junction end diverges from the germline sequence, so it may reflect a read error. This chain connects TRBV19 to TRBJ2-5; D is possibly TRBD2 (5 bases). From germline, CDR1 is LNHDA and CDR2 SQIVND (reference sequence). This CDR3 has 13 amino acids. The CDR3 reads CASSEGNQVTQYF. The DNA of the CDR3 is TGTGCCAGTAGCGAGGGCAACCAAGTGACCCAGTACTTC.

The chain is built from TRBV2 and TRBJ1-5; tentatively, D is TRBD1 (6 bases). V was pared by 6 bases and J by 7 bases, with 16 bases between. CDR3 size: 14 residues. Germline CDR1 is SNHLY and CDR2 is FYNNEI. Written as DNA, the CDR3 is TGTGCCAGCAGGGAAACAGGGTATGTACAGCCCCAGCATTTT. Translating gives CASRETGYVQPQHF.

The chain joins TRBV19 to TRBJ2-7, with TRBD1 matching 8 bases. V dropped 6 bases and J dropped 2; count of bases not matched to a gene: 9. The CDR3 has 15 amino acids. CDR1 is LNHDA and CDR2 is SQIVND in the germline V gene (reference sequence). DNA of the CDR3: TGTGCCAGTAGCCCGGGACAGGTGAAAGCCTACGAGCAGTACTTC. Its protein product is CASSPGQVKAYEQYF.

V gene TRBV20-1 combines with J gene TRBJ2-7; the D is unclear. The CDR3 spans 11 residues. The V gene's germline CDR1 is DFQATT and CDR2 SNEGSKA (reference sequence). Between the trimmed V and J ends, which lost 3 bases and 4 bases, there was a span of 7 bases. The chain's CDR3 is CSASTQYEQYF. CDR3 nucleotides: TGCAGTGCTAGCACACAGTACGAGCAGTACTTC.

The chain combines TRBV7-9 with TRBJ2-5, with 9 nucleotides matching TRBD1. The DNA end favors TRBJ2-7, so the J call may be wrong. CDR1 is SEHNR, CDR2 FQNEAQ, per germline (reference sequence). This CDR3 contains 15 residues. CDR3 sequence: CASSRGQGISYEQYF. CDR3 bases: TGTGCCAGCAGCCGGGGACAGGGCATTTCCTACGAGCAGTACTTC.